Shown below are 18 T cell receptor beta chains from a single sample sequenced in a study of vaccination and CD4 T cells after COVID-19. These receptors have no known antigen. The treatment was: roughly 11-day PBMC culture with coronavirus spike peptide pools or control peptides (ViraFEST assay). Sequencing of the DNA from cultured CD4+ T cells was carried out with the Oncomine TCR Beta short-read assay. TCRdb ran MiXCR on the PCR reads and lists one entry per CDR3 protein. Here the sample spans some 1,600 distinct CDR3 sequences, approximately 70% being singletons. This sample comprised CD4+ T cells from blood, cultured in vitro, obtained after SARS-CoV-2 vaccination. The receptor source for this set is a human donor who had recovered from COVID-19.

The chain uses TRBV15 and TRBJ2-5, with 9 bases fitting TRBD2. In germline, CDR1 is LNHNV, CDR2 YYDKDF (reference sequence). The CDR3 loop spans 14 amino acids. V was clipped by 5 bases and J by 1 base; unmatched bases: 2. CDR3 sequence reads: CATSRGLAQETQYF. In DNA, the CDR3 is TGTGCCACCAGCCGGGGACTAGCCCAAGAGACCCAGTACTTC.

V usage is TRBV19 and J usage is TRBJ1-2; D perhaps matches TRBD1 (5 bases). The CDR3 runs to 12 residues. Trimming took off 4 bases at V and 6 bases at J, with 9 bases between the two ends. Germline CDR1 and CDR2: LNHDA and SQIVND (reference sequence). CDR3 region: CASSRQGDGYTF. CDR3 in DNA: TGTGCCAGTAGTAGGCAGGGCGATGGCTACACCTTC.

This clonotype qualifies as medium-sized. The V gene is TRBV9, the J gene TRBJ1-2; a weak D match, TRBD1 (5 bases). V was shortened by 4 bases and J by 2 bases, with 6 bases between the two germline ends. The germline V gene has CDR1 SGDLS and CDR2 YYNGEE. The CDR3 is 12 residues long. CDR3 nucleotides: TGTGCCAGCAGCAGGGACAACTATGGCTACACCTTC. Translated: CASSRDNYGYTF.

The rearrangement links TRBV27 to TRBJ2-5; TRBD1 might be the D (5 bases). The CDR3 has 13 residues. The ends were cut back, 3 bases at V and 2 bases at J, with 7 bases in the middle. CDR1 and CDR2 (germline): MNHEY, SMNVEV (reference sequence). CDR3 in DNA: TGTGCCAGCAGTTTCAGGGATCAAGAGACCCAGTACTTC. Translated, it gives CASSFRDQETQYF.

CDR3 bases: TGCGCCAGCAGCCTAGGTGAGGGGATGAACACTGAAGCTTTCTTT. Protein sequence: CASSLGEGMNTEAFF. The genes are TRBV5-1 and TRBJ1-1, with D possibly being TRBD1 (5 bases). The CDR3 is 15 residues long. Germline CDR1 reads SGHRS; CDR2 reads YFSETQ. The V and J ends lost 4 bases and 0 bases respectively, with 13 bases between them.

The chain employs TRBV28 and TRBJ1-1; TRBD1 agrees at 7 bases. Germline V CDR1 and CDR2: MDHEN, SYDVKM. The CDR3 runs to 14 residues. Germline trimming cut 5 bases from V and 4 bases from J; bases unmatched to any gene: 7. CDR3 protein: CASSLDRAPTEAFF. As DNA, the CDR3 is TGTGCCAGCAGTCTAGACAGGGCGCCCACTGAAGCTTTCTTT.

This clonotype has more than one count but fewer than ten. The rearrangement joins TRBV11-1 to TRBJ1-6; unclear D gene. Trimming took off 5 bases at V and 6 bases at J, with 11 bases between the two ends. Germline CDR1 and CDR2: SGHAT and FQDESV (reference sequence). This CDR3 comprises 14 residues. The CDR3 loop reads CASSRTYSNSPLHF. Written as DNA, the CDR3 is TGTGCCAGCAGCCGGACGTACAGTAATTCACCCCTCCACTTT.

This chain links TRBV19 with TRBJ1-5; a weak D match, TRBD1 (5 bases). Trimming shortened V by 11 bases and J by 7 bases, and 18 bases separated the two germline ends. The CDR3 loop spans 13 amino acids. In germline, CDR1 is LNHDA, CDR2 SQIVND (reference sequence). Written as DNA, the CDR3 is TGTGCCGGAGCTCGGGGGATTGAGCAGCCCCAGCATTTT. It yields the protein CAGARGIEQPQHF.

This clonotype was picked up one time. The chain combines TRBV24-1 with TRBJ2-5; D not certain. This CDR3 is built from 14 residues. Germline assignment: CDR1 KGHDR and CDR2 SFDVKD. Trimming took 3 bases from V and 1 from J, leaving 8 bases between them. The chain's CDR3 is CATSDPDTQETQYF. The CDR3 DNA reads as TGTGCCACCAGTGATCCCGACACCCAAGAGACCCAGTACTTC.

The chain uses TRBV6-2 or TRBV6-3 and TRBJ2-6; tentative D call: TRBD1 (5 bases). Germline CDR1 MNHEY, CDR2 SVGEGT. There are 16 residues in the CDR3. Trimming took off 5 bases at V and 0 bases at J, with 11 bases between the two ends. For the CDR3, the DNA is TGTGCCAGCAGTCACGACAGTGGCTCTGGGGCCAACGTCCTGACTTTC. Residues: CASSHDSGSGANVLTF.

The chain is built from TRBV10-1 and TRBJ2-3; D unresolved. The CDR3 sequence is 13 residues long. The germline V and J ends were trimmed by 5 bases and 3 bases, with 9 bases remaining between them. CDR1 and CDR2 (germline): WNHNN, SYGVQD (reference sequence). CDR3 sequence (DNA): TGCGCCAGCAGTCCCCTGGCGACAGATACGCAGTATTTT. This translates into CASSPLATDTQYF.

V usage is TRBV7-2 and J usage is TRBJ2-2, with no clear D. Germline values: CDR1 SGHTA, CDR2 FQGNSA. CDR3 length: 14 amino acids. V gave up 2 bases and J gave up 0 bases, with 4 bases separating them. The CDR3 region is CASSLRPNTGELFF. Here the CDR3 DNA reads TGTGCCAGCAGCTTACGGCCGAACACCGGGGAGCTGTTTTTT.

The rearrangement joins TRBV20-1 to TRBJ2-7; no reliable D call. The CDR3 is 12 residues long. Germline V gene sequence: CDR1 DFQATT, CDR2 SNEGSKA (reference sequence). Trimming left V 6 bases short and J 0 bases short, with 9 bases between. CDR3 residues: CSADGPSYEQYF. The CDR3 DNA sequence: TGCAGTGCAGACGGGCCCTCCTACGAGCAGTACTTC.

V gene TRBV11-2 combines with J gene TRBJ1-4; D is ambiguous. Germline CDR1 reads SGHAT; CDR2 reads FQNNGV. The CDR3 has 14 residues. The germline V and J ends were trimmed by 7 bases and 3 bases, with 12 bases remaining between them. The CDR3 sequence: CASTRIGANEKLFF. CDR3 nucleotides: TGTGCCAGCACACGAATTGGAGCTAATGAAAAACTGTTTTTT.

In this sample, this clonotype turned up once. V is TRBV29-1 and J is TRBJ1-2; possibly TRBD1 for D (6 bases). Germline values: CDR1 SQVTM, CDR2 ANQGSEA. Trimming took 0 bases from V and 6 from J, leaving 8 bases between them. This CDR3 spans 12 amino acids. CDR3 sequence: CSVEEQGDGYTF. The CDR3 DNA is TGCAGCGTTGAAGAACAGGGTGATGGCTACACCTTC.

The gene calls are TRBV6-1 and TRBJ1-2, with 8 bases lining up with TRBD1. V trimming: 4 bases; J trimming: 8 bases; junction bases outside the gene matches: 9. The CDR3 has 14 residues. Germline CDR1 and CDR2: MNHNS and SASEGT. CDR3 sequence: CASSGGQGSWGYTF. CDR3 DNA: TGTGCCAGCAGTGGAGGACAGGGAAGTTGGGGCTACACCTTC.

The gene calls are TRBV5-4 and TRBJ2-5, with no clear D. The germline CDR1 and CDR2 sequences are SGHNT and YYREEE (reference sequence). Trimming cost V 0 bases and J 1 base, with 4 bases left between them. The CDR3 runs 13 residues. The CDR3 bases are TGTGCCAGCAGCTTGGGCAGCCAAGAGACCCAGTACTTC. This codes for CASSLGSQETQYF.

The CDR3 nucleotides read TGTGCCAGCGCGGATCTAGCGAACTTAAACAATGAGCAGTTCTTC. This translates into CASADLANLNNEQFF. The chain is built from TRBV28 and TRBJ2-1; D is possibly TRBD2 (6 bases). This CDR3 is built from 15 residues. Germline V gene lookup returns CDR1 MDHEN and CDR2 SYDVKM. Trimming shortened V by 8 bases and J by 5 bases, and 19 bases separated the two germline ends.